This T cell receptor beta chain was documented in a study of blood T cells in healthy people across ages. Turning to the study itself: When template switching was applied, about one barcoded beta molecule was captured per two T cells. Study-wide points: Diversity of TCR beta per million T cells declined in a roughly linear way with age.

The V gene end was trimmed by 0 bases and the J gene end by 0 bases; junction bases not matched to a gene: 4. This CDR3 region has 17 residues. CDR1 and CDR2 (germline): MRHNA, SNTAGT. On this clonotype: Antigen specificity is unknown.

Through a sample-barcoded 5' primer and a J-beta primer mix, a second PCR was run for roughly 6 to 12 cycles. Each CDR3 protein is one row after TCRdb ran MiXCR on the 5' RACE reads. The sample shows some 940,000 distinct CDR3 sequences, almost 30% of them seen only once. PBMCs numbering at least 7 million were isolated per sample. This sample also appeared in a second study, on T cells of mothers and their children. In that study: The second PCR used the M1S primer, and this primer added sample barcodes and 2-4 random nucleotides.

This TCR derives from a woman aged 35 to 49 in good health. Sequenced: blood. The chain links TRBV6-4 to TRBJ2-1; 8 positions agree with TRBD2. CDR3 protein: CASSDSVAGSSYNEQFF. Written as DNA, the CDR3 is TGTGCCAGCAGTGACTCGGTAGCGGGGAGCTCCTACAATGAGCAGTTCTTC.